What follows is one T cell receptor (beta chain) and its context. Its antigen is not known. The iRepertoire nested amplicon-rescue multiplex PCR amplified TCR alpha and beta CDR3s from RNA. TCRdb used MiXCR to reprocess the multiplex PCR reads, holding one entry per CDR3 protein. Among about 140,000 distinct CDR3 sequences listed, approximately 40% were seen once. This sample is drawn from a study of glioma-infiltrating T cells. The V segment lost 2 bases and the J segment 6 bases; nucleotides outside the gene matches: 6. The CDR3 is 14 residues long. Germline assignment: CDR1 GTSNPN and CDR2 SVGIG (reference sequence). Study-wide points: Tissue-blood divergence was below expectation in non-neoplastic patients, above in gliomas.

The sequence came from a human donor with low-grade glioma or glioblastoma, undergoing nonglioma brain surgery, or in good health (not recorded which). The sample consisted of glioma tissue, nonneoplastic brain tissue, or PBMCs (not recorded which). This sequence joins TRBV30 and TRBJ2-2, with TRBD1 matching 7 bases. The CDR3 nucleotides read TGTGCCTGGAGTCCCACAGGGGCCCCCGGGGAGCTGTTTTTT. It is translated as CAWSPTGAPGELFF.